These 9 T cell receptor beta chains share one sample of origin, sequenced in a study of T cell repertoires in cytomegalovirus infection. These receptors have no known antigen. TCRdb independently ran MiXCR on the reads; one entry per CDR3 protein. Of roughly 570,000 distinct CDR3 sequences listed, 40% were seen once; the top ten hold 40% to 60%. This sample comprised cultured PBMCs, obtained from culture after CMV antigen stimulation. These receptors originate from a human donor in good health (CMV status not recorded). Some clones in this sample may be carry-over from other donors' samples.

This clonotype was counted a single time. This rearrangement joins TRBV30 to TRBJ1-2, with 7 bases lining up with TRBD1. V lost 0 bases, J lost 8 bases, and 9 bases stayed unmatched. Germline V gene lookup returns CDR1 GTSNPN and CDR2 SVGIG (reference sequence). CDR3 length: 14 residues. CDR3 sequence reads: CAWSVPGQTRGYTF. The CDR3 nucleotides read TGTGCCTGGAGTGTCCCGGGACAGACCCGGGGCTACACCTTC.

J is TRBJ2-3 and V is TRBV7-2, with TRBD2 identical over 8 bases. The length of the CDR3 is 19 residues. With V trimmed by 2 bases and J by 0 bases, 13 bases remained unmatched. Germline V gene sequence: CDR1 SGHTA, CDR2 FQGNSA. The CDR3 region has the DNA TGTGCCAGCAGCTTACAGCTGGGACTAGGGCCCTCTAGCACAGATACGCAGTATTTT. Amino acids: CASSLQLGLGPSSTDTQYF.

The J gene is TRBJ1-6, the V gene TRBV5-6, with 10 positions matching TRBD1. Per the germline V gene, CDR1 is SGHDT and CDR2 is YYEEEE. The CDR3 is 16 amino acids. Germline trimming cut 4 bases from V and 10 bases from J; bases unmatched to any gene: 11. The CDR3 nucleotides read TGTGCCAGCAGCGCCCAGACAGGGGGCGATAGATCACCCCTCCACTTT. It encodes CASSAQTGGDRSPLHF.

At least ten counts were recorded for this clonotype. The rearrangement uses TRBV7-2 and TRBJ2-4; D is unresolved. CDR3 length equals 14 residues. The V end was cut by 1 base, the J end by 8 bases, with 12 bases between. Germline loops: CDR1 SGHTA, CDR2 FQGNSA. This CDR3 is CASSLGPSGYIQYF. The CDR3 region has the DNA TGTGCCAGCAGCTTAGGGCCCAGTGGGTACATTCAGTACTTC.

This clonotype was found a few times. The chain has TRBV7-8 and TRBJ2-1; the D gene is possibly TRBD1 (6 bases). CDR1 and CDR2 from the germline V gene are SGHVS and FQNEAQ. The CDR3 covers 13 residues. The germline V and J ends were trimmed by 5 bases and 9 bases, with 14 bases remaining between them. For the CDR3, the DNA is TGTGCCAGCAGCCAGAAAACAGGGCTTGAGCAGTTCTTC. This translates into CASSQKTGLEQFF.

The chain combines TRBV7-2 with TRBJ1-2, with D uncertain. Trimming removed 4 bases from V and 4 bases from J, with 10 bases in between. CDR1 and CDR2 from the germline V gene are SGHTA and FQGNSA. This CDR3 region has 13 residues. CDR3: CASSSIRVYGYTF. The CDR3 bases are TGTGCCAGCAGCTCCATAAGAGTCTATGGCTACACCTTC.

This chain connects TRBV23-1 to TRBJ1-6; the match to TRBD1 covers 8 bases. TRBV23-1 is designated an ORF whose function remains uncertain. Trimming at V came to 3 bases and at J to 9 bases, leaving 7 bases not matched to a gene. This CDR3 spans 15 amino acids. CDR3 loop: CASSHWTGLGSPLHF. The CDR3 coding sequence is TGCGCCAGCAGTCACTGGACAGGGTTAGGTTCACCCCTCCACTTT.

The rearrangement joins TRBV7-6 to TRBJ2-3, with 10 bases identical to TRBD2. With 5 bases clipped from V and 0 bases from J, the junction kept 5 bases outside the gene matches. Germline V gene lookup returns CDR1 SGHVS and CDR2 FNYEAQ. The CDR3 totals 16 residues. The CDR3 sequence: CASSPGLAASTDTQYF. Written as DNA, the CDR3 is TGTGCCAGCAGCCCAGGACTAGCGGCTAGCACAGATACGCAGTATTTT.

In this sample, this clonotype turned up a few times. The rearrangement uses TRBV6-2 or TRBV6-3 and TRBJ1-4, with D tentatively TRBD1 (6 bases). CDR1 is MNHEY and CDR2 is SVGEGT in the germline V gene. There are 15 residues in the CDR3. The V end lost 7 bases, the J end lost 8 bases, and 20 bases lay between the germline ends. For the CDR3, the DNA is TGTGCCAGCACCGAGCGGACAGATGAAATGGAAAAACTGTTTTTT. Residues: CASTERTDEMEKLFF.